This is a list of T cell receptor beta chains from one sample in a study of blood T cells in healthy people across ages. TCRdb reprocessed the 5' RACE reads with MiXCR, giving one entry per CDR3 protein. This sample has 650,000 to 1,000,000 distinct CDR3 sequences, with roughly 46% found just once. Material: blood. The source of these receptors is a man at least 80 years old in good health. The CDR3 runs from the conserved cysteine through the conserved F or W. The D gene is left open where the match is weak. Clone size appears in some rows only: once, few, many, or a class for an expanded clone.

D gene	J gene	V gene	clone size	CDR3 DNA	CDR3 protein
TRBD2	TRBJ2-5	TRBV3-1	many	TGTGCCAGCAGCCCCGTTCGACTAGCGGGGGTGGAGACCCAGTACTTC	CASSPVRLAGVETQYF
NA	TRBJ2-5	TRBV7-6	NA	TGTGCCAGCAGCTTATACGACAGTCAAGGAGAGACCCAGTACTTC	CASSLYDSQGETQYF
TRBD2	TRBJ2-3	TRBV2	NA	TGTGCCAGCAGGGCCGGGCTAGCGGGGGAGTTCATAGATACGCAGTATTTT	CASRAGLAGEFIDTQYF
NA	TRBJ1-2	TRBV29-1	NA	TGCAGCGTTGAAGCATTATCGGGGACTGGCTACACCTTC	CSVEALSGTGYTF
TRBD1	TRBJ2-7	TRBV28	few	TGTGCCAGCAGCACCACTAGACAGGGTCACGAGCAGTACTTC	CASSTTRQGHEQYF
NA	TRBJ2-7	TRBV20-1	NA	TGCAGTGCTAGTCGGAATGATGTGGGCGAGCAGTACTTC	CSASRNDVGEQYF
NA	TRBJ2-7	TRBV28	NA	TGTGCCAGCAGTTTCCCGTTAAGGTCCTCCGGTCCCTACGAGCAGTACTTC	CASSFPLRSSGPYEQYF
NA	TRBJ2-1	TRBV5-6	few	TGTGCCAGCAGCTTTGAAGCCGGGACGCGCTCCTACAATGAGCAGTTCTTC	CASSFEAGTRSYNEQFF
NA	TRBJ2-6	TRBV7-8	NA	TGTGCCAGCAGCAAACAGGTCTCTGGGGCCAACGTCCTGACTTTC	CASSKQVSGANVLTF
TRBD2	TRBJ2-4	TRBV7-3	NA	TGTGCCAGCAGCGTAGGTACTAGCGGGGCGCAGTACTTC	CASSVGTSGAQYF
NA	TRBJ2-7	TRBV29-1	NA	TGCAGCGTTGACCCTCTAGTGGGGGCCTCCGTCTACGAGCAGTACTTC	CSVDPLVGASVYEQYF
TRBD2	TRBJ2-5	TRBV29-1	few	TGCAGCGCCCCGGGAGCGGGAGTGGAGACCCAGTACTTC	CSAPGAGVETQYF
NA	TRBJ2-5	TRBV27	few	TGTGCCAGCAGTCCGGGGCAAACGCAGACCCAGTACTTC	CASSPGQTQTQYF
NA	TRBJ2-3	TRBV10-3	NA	TGTGCCATCAAGACAACACTGGGGGATACGCAGTATTTT	CAIKTTLGDTQYF
TRBD2	TRBJ2-1	TRBV5-1	NA	TGCGCCAGCAGCCCCGGGGGGAACATGAATGAGCAGTTCTTC	CASSPGGNMNEQFF
NA	TRBJ2-6	TRBV7-2	NA	TGTGTCAGCAGCTTAAATCCGGGTTCGACCAACGTCCTGACTTTC	CVSSLNPGSTNVLTF
TRBD2	TRBJ2-3	TRBV5-6	few	TGTGCCAGCAGCTTGGAATTAGCGGGAGGGCCAGGAGATACGCAGTATTTT	CASSLELAGGPGDTQYF
TRBD2	TRBJ2-7	TRBV6-6	NA	TGTGCCAGCAGTTACACCACTAGCGGGAGCTCTTCCGAGCAGTACTTC	CASSYTTSGSSSEQYF
NA	TRBJ2-3	TRBV9	NA	TGTGCCCGCAGCGTAGGTCCAGGGGGCGGCGGGAGAACAGATACGCAGTATTTT	CARSVGPGGGGRTDTQYF
TRBD1	TRBJ1-5	TRBV6-2/TRBV6-3	few	TGTGCCAGCAGTTACGGAGTAGGGACAGCTAGCAATCAGCCCCAGCATTTT	CASSYGVGTASNQPQHF
NA	TRBJ1-6	TRBV4-2	many	TGTGCCAGCAGCCAAGAAGTAACACAGGTCAATTCACCCCTCCACTTT	CASSQEVTQVNSPLHF
NA	TRBJ2-7	TRBV3-1	NA	TGTGCCAGCAGCCAAGATGGAGGTCTCTCCTCCTACGAGCAGTACTTC	CASSQDGGLSSYEQYF
TRBD1	TRBJ2-1	TRBV29-1	NA	TGCAGCGTTGAAGCTTGGGACAGGACTTACAATGAGCAGTTCTTC	CSVEAWDRTYNEQFF
TRBD2	TRBJ2-2	TRBV6-5	NA	TGTGCCAGCAGTTACACTGGCCCAGGCGAATGGACGGGAGGGAACACCGGGGAGCTGTTTTTT	CASSYTGPGEWTGGNTGELFF
NA	TRBJ1-4	TRBV28	NA	TGTGCCAGCAGTTTACCGAACGAAAAAAGGGTGTTTTTT	CASSLPNEKRVFF
NA	TRBJ1-2	TRBV6-4	few	TGTGCCAGGGAGCCTCTACAGAAAAACTATGGCTACACCTTC	CAREPLQKNYGYTF
NA	TRBJ2-1	TRBV11-3	NA	TGTGCCGGCAGCCCAGGGTCTAATGAGCAGTTCTTC	CAGSPGSNEQFF
TRBD2	TRBJ2-3	TRBV27	few	TGTGCCAGCAGTACAGGACTAGCGGGAGTTGTAGATACGCAGTATTTT	CASSTGLAGVVDTQYF
NA	TRBJ2-6	TRBV4-2	NA	TGTGCCAGCAGCCAAGCAGGGAGCACTGGGGCCAACGTCCTGACTTTC	CASSQAGSTGANVLTF
NA	TRBJ1-1	TRBV15	NA	TGTGCCACCAGCCTCATGGGGGGGGAGAACACTGAAGCTTTCTTT	CATSLMGGENTEAFF
NA	TRBJ2-7	TRBV11-2	NA	TGTGCCAGCATCCCTAGCCGCTCCTACGAGCAGTACTTC	CASIPSRSYEQYF
NA	TRBJ1-1	TRBV7-2	NA	TGTGCCAGCAGCGTGACAGTTATGAACACTGAAGCTTTCTTT	CASSVTVMNTEAFF
NA	TRBJ1-6	TRBV27	once	TGTGCCAGCAGGTTTGCCCAAAGACAGGACTCCTATAATTCACCCCTCCACTTT	CASRFAQRQDSYNSPLHF
TRBD1	TRBJ1-5	TRBV28	NA	TGTGCCAGCAGTTTAAGGGACAGCCATCAGCCCCAGCATTTT	CASSLRDSHQPQHF
NA	TRBJ1-1	TRBV12-3/TRBV12-4	NA	TGTGCCAGCAGCAAGCGTTTTTTACAGGGTGGGGGAAACACTGAAGCTTTCTTT	CASSKRFLQGGGNTEAFF
NA	TRBJ2-1	TRBV10-3	NA	TGTGCCATCAGCGGCCCAGGGGACCCGACCTACGAACAGTTCTTC	CAISGPGDPTYEQFF
NA	TRBJ1-2	TRBV4-2	NA	TGTGCCAGCAGCCAAGAGAGCGGACAGTTCTATGGCTACACCTTC	CASSQESGQFYGYTF
NA	TRBJ2-5	TRBV6-5	few	TGTGCCAGCAGTTACCCCCACGGGACCCAGTACTTC	CASSYPHGTQYF
TRBD1	TRBJ1-1	TRBV7-9	NA	TGTGCCAGCACCATACCCAGTCCCGGGACAGGGACGAACACTGAAGCTTTCTTT	CASTIPSPGTGTNTEAFF
NA	TRBJ2-4	TRBV7-2	few	TGTGCCAGCAGCGGCAGGGTGGAGAGTGGAGAGAACATTCAGTACTTC	CASSGRVESGENIQYF
TRBD1	TRBJ2-2	TRBV29-1	NA	TGCAGCGCTGTCCGACAGGGATTCACCGGGGAGCTGTTTTTT	CSAVRQGFTGELFF
TRBD1	TRBJ2-7	TRBV7-2	once	TGTGCCAGCAGCCAATGGGACAGGGACGTACACGAGCAGTACTTC	CASSQWDRDVHEQYF
TRBD2	TRBJ2-1	TRBV7-8	few	TGTGCCAGCAGCTTAGTAGGTTGGGCTAGCGGGAGCGGGAGGGAGCAGTTCTTC	CASSLVGWASGSGREQFF
TRBD1	TRBJ1-2	TRBV20-1	NA	TGCAGTGCCCAAGTCCCGGGACAGCGAATCAACCACTATGGCTACACCTTC	CSAQVPGQRINHYGYTF
TRBD1	TRBJ1-4	TRBV27	NA	TGTGCCAGCAGTTTATACCGGGACAGGGGGTTGGAAAAACTGTTTTTT	CASSLYRDRGLEKLFF
TRBD1	TRBJ1-6	TRBV20-1	NA	TGCAGTGCTACAACAGGGGGTGAAGACTCCTATAATTCACCCCTCCACTTT	CSATTGGEDSYNSPLHF